The entry that follows covers one T cell receptor (beta chain) sequence. CDR3 length: 12 residues. V was clipped by 8 bases and J by 9 bases, with 14 bases between them. Germline V CDR1 and CDR2: MNHEY, SVGAGI. Only in-frame clones appear in the TCRdb table, and some are missing; sequencing was by immunoSEQ multiplex PCR. The sample shows some 270,000 clones, roughly 89% of them seen only once. The source of the sample is a study of blood T cell repertoires in COVID-19. Sequencing was carried out using peripheral blood. This TCR came from a woman in her thirties or forties who had recovered from COVID-19. The chain joins TRBV6-5 to TRBJ2-1; perhaps TRBD2 as D (6 bases). CDR3 sequence reads: CASGLGGGEQFF. CDR3 nucleotide sequence: TGTGCCAGCGGCCTCGGGGGAGGTGAGCAGTTCTTC.